A selection of T cell receptor beta chains follows, all from one sample in a study of Tregs in tolerant kidney transplant recipients. Here immunoSEQ multiplex PCR was the method, and the copy in TCRdb shows in-frame clones only, minus some. This repertoire shows about 94,000 clones, under 95% found once; its top ten account for 0.46%. Here the sequenced sample was CD4+ T cells from blood, taken before the transplant. Receptors originate from a human donor who received a combined kidney and bone marrow transplant. CDR3s include the opening cysteine and the closing phenylalanine or tryptophan. The order of the fields is V gene, J gene, clone size, D gene, CDR3 protein, CDR3 DNA. The D gene is left open where the match is weak. Some rows mark clone size as missing; the rest say once, few, many or name a class of expanded clone.

v_gene: TRBV4-1; j_gene: TRBJ2-5; abundance: once; d_gene: -; CDR3aa: CASSQDTVERRRTQYF; CDR3nt: TGCGCCAGCAGCCAAGATACAGTGGAAAGGAGGCGGACCCAGTACTTC
v_gene: TRBV19; j_gene: TRBJ2-7; abundance: -; d_gene: TRBD2; CDR3aa: CASSITSGGPYEQYF; CDR3nt: TGTGCCAGTAGTATTACTAGCGGGGGTCCCTACGAGCAGTACTTC
v_gene: TRBV9; j_gene: TRBJ1-1; abundance: -; d_gene: TRBD1; CDR3aa: CASSVEGGGTEAFF; CDR3nt: TGTGCCAGCAGCGTAGAAGGGGGCGGCACTGAAGCTTTCTTT
v_gene: TRBV7-9; j_gene: TRBJ1-2; abundance: -; d_gene: TRBD1; CDR3aa: CASSLGTGGNLWHGYTF; CDR3nt: TGTGCCAGCAGCTTAGGGACAGGGGGAAACCTCTGGCATGGCTACACCTTC
v_gene: TRBV6-5; j_gene: TRBJ2-7; abundance: -; d_gene: TRBD1; CDR3aa: CASRSGTGTSYEQYF; CDR3nt: TGTGCCAGCAGATCCGGGACAGGGACTTCCTACGAGCAGTACTTC
v_gene: TRBV11-1; j_gene: TRBJ2-5; abundance: -; d_gene: -; CDR3aa: CAQPLLWEQETQYF; CDR3nt: TGTGCCCAGCCCCTATTGTGGGAGCAAGAGACCCAGTACTTC
v_gene: TRBV27; j_gene: TRBJ1-2; abundance: -; d_gene: TRBD1; CDR3aa: CASSFGTGQGNYGYTF; CDR3nt: TGTGCCAGCAGTTTTGGCACCGGACAGGGGAACTATGGCTACACCTTC
v_gene: TRBV10-1; j_gene: TRBJ2-7; abundance: -; d_gene: TRBD2; CDR3aa: CASRKVASGRVYEQYF; CDR3nt: TGCGCCAGCAGAAAAGTCGCTAGCGGGAGGGTGTACGAGCAGTACTTC
v_gene: TRBV19; j_gene: TRBJ2-7; abundance: -; d_gene: -; CDR3aa: CASSAGQYLPYEQYF; CDR3nt: TGTGCCAGTAGTGCGGGACAGTATTTACCCTACGAGCAGTACTTC
v_gene: TRBV19; j_gene: TRBJ1-4; abundance: once; d_gene: -; CDR3aa: CATTATGFGEKLFF; CDR3nt: TGTGCCACCACTGCCACGGGATTTGGGGAAAAACTGTTTTTT
v_gene: TRBV5-1; j_gene: TRBJ2-3; abundance: -; d_gene: -; CDR3aa: CASSLETGTFNTQYF; CDR3nt: TGCGCCAGCAGCTTGGAGACAGGAACGTTTAATACGCAGTATTTT
v_gene: TRBV6-1; j_gene: TRBJ2-3; abundance: -; d_gene: -; CDR3aa: CASSEDRVTDTQYF; CDR3nt: TGTGCCAGCAGTGAAGACAGGGTCACAGATACGCAGTATTTT
v_gene: TRBV7-2; j_gene: TRBJ1-3; abundance: -; d_gene: -; CDR3aa: CAIRVQGGSGNTIYF; CDR3nt: TGTGCCATCCGAGTCCAGGGAGGATCTGGAAACACCATATATTTT
v_gene: TRBV7-9; j_gene: TRBJ2-2; abundance: -; d_gene: TRBD2; CDR3aa: CASRPPIREDTGELFF; CDR3nt: TGTGCCAGCAGACCACCCATTCGGGAGGACACCGGGGAGCTGTTTTTT
v_gene: TRBV7-2; j_gene: TRBJ2-2; abundance: once; d_gene: TRBD2; CDR3aa: CASSPRLAATGELFF; CDR3nt: TGTGCCAGCAGCCCCAGACTAGCGGCGACCGGGGAGCTGTTTTTT
v_gene: TRBV7-9; j_gene: TRBJ1-6; abundance: -; d_gene: -; CDR3aa: CASSDADNSPLHF; CDR3nt: TGTGCCAGCAGCGATGCGGATAATTCACCCCTCCACTTT
v_gene: TRBV18; j_gene: TRBJ2-7; abundance: once; d_gene: -; CDR3aa: CASSPLTDYEQYF; CDR3nt: TGTGCCAGCTCACCATTGACAGATTACGAGCAGTACTTC
v_gene: TRBV21-1; j_gene: TRBJ2-5; abundance: -; d_gene: -; CDR3aa: CASSKGGLGGERETQYF; CDR3nt: TGTGCCAGCAGCAAAGGGGGATTAGGGGGCGAGCGAGAGACCCAGTACTTC
v_gene: TRBV30; j_gene: TRBJ1-1; abundance: -; d_gene: TRBD1; CDR3aa: CARDRGRDTEAFF; CDR3nt: TGTGCCAGGGACAGGGGGAGAGATACTGAAGCTTTCTTT
v_gene: TRBV9; j_gene: TRBJ2-3; abundance: -; d_gene: -; CDR3aa: CASSGGTTDTQYF; CDR3nt: TGTGCCAGCAGCGGCGGGACGACAGATACGCAGTATTTT
v_gene: TRBV5-4; j_gene: TRBJ1-1; abundance: -; d_gene: -; CDR3aa: CASSDKLNTEAFF; CDR3nt: TGTGCCAGCAGCGACAAACTGAACACTGAAGCTTTCTTT
v_gene: TRBV10-1; j_gene: TRBJ2-5; abundance: -; d_gene: TRBD2; CDR3aa: CASSEVGAGETQYF; CDR3nt: TGCGCCAGCAGTGAGGTTGGAGCGGGGGAGACCCAGTACTTC
v_gene: TRBV13; j_gene: TRBJ1-1; abundance: -; d_gene: TRBD1; CDR3aa: CASSLNRGFMNTEAFF; CDR3nt: TGTGCCAGCAGCCTCAACAGGGGGTTCATGAACACTGAAGCTTTCTTT
v_gene: TRBV9; j_gene: TRBJ1-1; abundance: -; d_gene: TRBD1; CDR3aa: CASSAPQSRGTGFTEAFF; CDR3nt: TGTGCCAGCAGCGCCCCTCAATCCAGGGGGACAGGGTTCACTGAAGCTTTCTTT
v_gene: TRBV5-4; j_gene: TRBJ1-2; abundance: -; d_gene: TRBD1; CDR3aa: CASSRTGQGEKGYTF; CDR3nt: TGTGCCAGCAGCCGGACGGGACAGGGAGAAAAAGGCTACACCTTC
v_gene: TRBV5-3; j_gene: TRBJ1-5; abundance: once; d_gene: TRBD1; CDR3aa: CARRPGDGTVKTPSNQPQHF; CDR3nt: TGTGCCAGAAGACCAGGTGATGGGACAGTTAAAACTCCTAGCAATCAGCCCCAGCATTTT
v_gene: TRBV30; j_gene: TRBJ1-2; abundance: -; d_gene: -; CDR3aa: CAWTVGRGYNYGYTF; CDR3nt: TGTGCCTGGACGGTCGGCAGGGGATATAACTATGGCTACACCTTC
v_gene: TRBV30; j_gene: TRBJ2-7; abundance: -; d_gene: -; CDR3aa: CAWSVNRGLGSYEQYF; CDR3nt: TGTGCCTGGAGTGTAAATAGGGGCCTAGGCTCCTACGAGCAGTACTTC
v_gene: TRBV7-2; j_gene: TRBJ2-7; abundance: -; d_gene: -; CDR3aa: CASSLGDTRYEQYF; CDR3nt: TGTGCCAGCAGCTTGGGGGACACACGCTACGAGCAGTACTTC
v_gene: TRBV5-5; j_gene: TRBJ2-1; abundance: -; d_gene: TRBD1; CDR3aa: CASSRGQGVSYNEQFF; CDR3nt: TGTGCCAGCAGCCGTGGACAGGGGGTCTCCTACAATGAGCAGTTCTTC
v_gene: TRBV5-1; j_gene: TRBJ2-2; abundance: -; d_gene: TRBD2; CDR3aa: CASNSGGADAGELFF; CDR3nt: TGCGCCAGCAATAGCGGGGGGGCCGATGCCGGGGAGCTGTTTTTT
v_gene: TRBV11-3; j_gene: TRBJ2-7; abundance: -; d_gene: -; CDR3aa: CASSLGSGRPEYF; CDR3nt: TGTGCCAGCAGCTTAGGTTCAGGGAGGCCGGAGTACTTC
v_gene: TRBV29-1; j_gene: TRBJ2-7; abundance: -; d_gene: TRBD2; CDR3aa: CSIGTSTYEQYF; CDR3nt: TGCAGCATCGGGACTAGCACCTACGAGCAGTACTTC
v_gene: TRBV11-3; j_gene: TRBJ2-1; abundance: -; d_gene: TRBD2; CDR3aa: CASSLTLAGGYEQFF; CDR3nt: TGTGCCAGCAGCTTAACTCTAGCGGGAGGTTATGAGCAGTTCTTC
v_gene: TRBV18; j_gene: TRBJ2-7; abundance: -; d_gene: -; CDR3aa: CASSPSSYEQYF; CDR3nt: TGTGCCAGCTCACCGTCTTCCTACGAGCAGTACTTC
v_gene: TRBV6-5; j_gene: TRBJ2-5; abundance: -; d_gene: -; CDR3aa: CASSWTPYQETQYF; CDR3nt: TGTGCCAGCAGCTGGACACCGTACCAAGAGACCCAGTACTTC
v_gene: TRBV19; j_gene: TRBJ2-5; abundance: -; d_gene: TRBD2; CDR3aa: CASSIGRTFQETQYF; CDR3nt: TGTGCCAGTAGTATCGGGAGGACCTTTCAAGAGACCCAGTACTTC
v_gene: TRBV7-2; j_gene: TRBJ1-2; abundance: -; d_gene: -; CDR3aa: CASSLAEGGYTF; CDR3nt: TGTGCCAGCAGCTTAGCCGAGGGCGGCTACACCTTC
v_gene: TRBV7-9; j_gene: TRBJ1-1; abundance: -; d_gene: -; CDR3aa: CASSLYTTVNTEAFF; CDR3nt: TGTGCCAGCAGCTTATATACGACAGTGAACACTGAAGCTTTCTTT
v_gene: TRBV6-6; j_gene: TRBJ2-5; abundance: once; d_gene: -; CDR3aa: CASSYGKQPQETQYF; CDR3nt: TGTGCCAGCAGTTACGGTAAACAGCCCCAAGAGACCCAGTACTTC
v_gene: TRBV10-1; j_gene: TRBJ2-5; abundance: -; d_gene: TRBD2; CDR3aa: CARGLAGGGVQETQYF; CDR3nt: TGCGCCAGGGGACTAGCGGGAGGGGGGGTCCAAGAGACCCAGTACTTC